This TCR beta chain was recovered during a study of human T cells and chemical hapten exposure. Study-level background: 2% DPC applied to a 2 cm by 2 cm arm area sensitized donors.

In this sample, this clonotype turned up a few times. What it binds is not known. TCRdb re-analysed the RACE reads in MiXCR, keeping a single row per CDR3 protein. In the table there are around 180,000 distinct CDR3 sequences, around 30% of which are singletons. Time point noted: pre-sensitization, week 0. Treatment noted: therapeutic diphenylcyclopropenone sensitization with weekly scalp DPC. Overall study results and limits: PT1 expanded TCR numbers rose with patch test score. Controls formed significantly fewer large CDR3 similarity clusters than expanded TCRs did.

This CDR3 has 14 residues. Germline lookup yields CDR1 MNHNS and CDR2 SASEGT. V lost 2 bases, J lost 7 bases, and 9 bases lay in between. The TCR originated in a woman in her 30s with alopecia areata. Some clones in this sample may be carry-over from other donors' samples. This specimen was whole blood, taken in connection with sensitization to the hapten diphenylcyclopropenone (DPC). The chain links TRBV6-1 to TRBJ1-6; D remains unclear. CDR3: CASSEILGNSPLHF. CDR3 bases: TGTGCCAGCAGTGAAATACTGGGCAATTCACCCCTCCACTTT.